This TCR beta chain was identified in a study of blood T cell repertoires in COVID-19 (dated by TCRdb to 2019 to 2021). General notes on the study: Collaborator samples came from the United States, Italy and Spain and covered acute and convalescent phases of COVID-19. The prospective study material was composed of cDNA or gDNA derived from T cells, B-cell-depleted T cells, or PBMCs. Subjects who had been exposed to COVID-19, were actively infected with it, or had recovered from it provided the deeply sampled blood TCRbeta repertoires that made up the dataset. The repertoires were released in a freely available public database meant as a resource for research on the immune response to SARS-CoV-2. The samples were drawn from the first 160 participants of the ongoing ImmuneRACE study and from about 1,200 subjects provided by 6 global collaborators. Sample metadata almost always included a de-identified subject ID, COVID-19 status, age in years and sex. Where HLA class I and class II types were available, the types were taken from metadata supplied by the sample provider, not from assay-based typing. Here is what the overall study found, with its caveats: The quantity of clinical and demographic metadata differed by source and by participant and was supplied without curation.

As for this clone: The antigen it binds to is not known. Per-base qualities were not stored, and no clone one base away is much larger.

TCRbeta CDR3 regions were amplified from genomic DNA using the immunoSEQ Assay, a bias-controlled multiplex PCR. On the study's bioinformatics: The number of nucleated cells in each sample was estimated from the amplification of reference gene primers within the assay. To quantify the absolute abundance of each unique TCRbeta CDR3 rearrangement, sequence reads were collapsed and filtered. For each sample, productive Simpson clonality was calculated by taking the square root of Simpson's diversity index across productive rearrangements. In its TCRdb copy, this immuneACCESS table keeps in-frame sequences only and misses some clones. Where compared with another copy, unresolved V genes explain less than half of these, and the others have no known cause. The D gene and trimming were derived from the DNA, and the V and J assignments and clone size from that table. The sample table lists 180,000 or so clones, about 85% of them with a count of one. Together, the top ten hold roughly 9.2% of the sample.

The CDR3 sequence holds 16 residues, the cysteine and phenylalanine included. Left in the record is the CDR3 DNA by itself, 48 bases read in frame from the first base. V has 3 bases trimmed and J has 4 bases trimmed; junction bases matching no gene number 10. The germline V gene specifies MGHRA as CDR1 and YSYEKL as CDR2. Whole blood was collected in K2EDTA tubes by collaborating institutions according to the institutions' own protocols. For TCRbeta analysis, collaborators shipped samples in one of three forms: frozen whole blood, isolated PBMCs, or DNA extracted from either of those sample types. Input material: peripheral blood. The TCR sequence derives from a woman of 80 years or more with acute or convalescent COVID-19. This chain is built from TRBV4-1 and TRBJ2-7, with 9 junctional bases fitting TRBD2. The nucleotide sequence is TGCGCCAGCAGCCATGTTCATAGCGGGAGCTTGTACGAGCAGTACTTC. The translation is CASSHVHSGSLYEQYF.